The rows below give T cell receptor beta chains drawn from one sample of a study of Graves' ophthalmopathy and Graves' hyperthyroidism. Via MiXCR, TCRdb re-called the multiplex PCR reads, giving one row per CDR3 protein. The sample consists of almost 40,000 distinct CDR3 sequences, approximately 53% of them appearing once. Sample: peripheral blood. Every receptor here comes from an adult woman with stable Graves' hyperthyroidism. Both conserved end residues are part of each CDR3. A D gene is named only where the DNA matches it firmly. Clone size, where shown, is once, few, many, or a class for clones that have expanded.

NA	TRBV20-1	TRBJ1-2	many	TGCAGTGCTAGAGGACTTGATGGCTACACCTTC	CSARGLDGYTF
TRBD2	TRBV9	TRBJ2-3	many	TGTGCCAGCACTAGCGGTTCGGATACGCAGTATTTT	CASTSGSDTQYF
NA	TRBV24-1	TRBJ1-2	medium-sized	TGTGCCACCAGTGACTCCCCAGGGTCCTATGGCTACACCTTC	CATSDSPGSYGYTF
TRBD1	TRBV5-8	TRBJ2-6	NA	TGTGCCAGCAGCTTGGGCAGGGGGTCTGGGGCCAACGTCCTGACTTTC	CASSLGRGSGANVLTF
NA	TRBV29-1	TRBJ1-1	NA	TGCAGCTTGGGACACGGAATGAACACTGAAGCTTTCTTT	CSLGHGMNTEAFF
TRBD1	TRBV6-5	TRBJ2-7	many	TGTGCCAGCAGTTCCGGGACAGGGATCTCCTACGAGCAGTACTTC	CASSSGTGISYEQYF
NA	TRBV6-6	TRBJ2-7	NA	TGTGCCAGCAGCAGACAGCTGACCTACGAGCAGTACTTC	CASSRQLTYEQYF
TRBD1	TRBV2	TRBJ1-6	NA	TGTGCCAGCACTGAACCGGGACAGGGGTTAGGGGATTCACCCCTCCACTTT	CASTEPGQGLGDSPLHF
NA	TRBV20-1	TRBJ1-1	many	TGCAGTGCTATCAACCAGCTGAACACTGAAGCTTTCTTT	CSAINQLNTEAFF
TRBD1	TRBV6-2/TRBV6-3	TRBJ1-2	NA	TGTGCCAGCCGGACAGGAGAGAGTGGCTACACCTTC	CASRTGESGYTF
NA	TRBV2	TRBJ2-7	many	TGTGCCAGCAGGTCACGAAGGGGGGGAAGACAGGGCTACGAGCAGTACTTC	CASRSRRGGRQGYEQYF
NA	TRBV7-8	TRBJ2-7	NA	TGTGCCAGCAGGAACTTAGGTGGGGGACGCGAGCAGTACTTC	CASRNLGGGREQYF
NA	TRBV20-1	TRBJ2-2	few	NA	CSARDIDGANVLTFGAGELFF
TRBD1	TRBV7-8	TRBJ2-7	many	TGTGCCAGCAGCGGGGACAGGGCCGAGCAGTACTTC	CASSGDRAEQYF
NA	TRBV9	TRBJ1-5	NA	TGTGCCAGCAGCTTAATAGGGGAAGGGGGGAATCAGCCCCAGCATTTT	CASSLIGEGGNQPQHF
NA	TRBV28	TRBJ1-2	NA	TGTGCCAGCAGTTTACCGGGACACTTCTATGGCTACACCTTC	CASSLPGHFYGYTF
NA	TRBV29-1	TRBJ2-7	NA	TGCAGTGCCAGCAGTCGGGGCTCCTACGAGCAGTACTTC	CSASSRGSYEQYF
NA	TRBV2	TRBJ1-5	many	TGTGCCAGCAGTGACGCCCCGACAGGCCGCAATCAGCCCCAGCATTTT	CASSDAPTGRNQPQHF
NA	TRBV2	TRBJ2-7	NA	TGTGCCAGCACGGACAGCTACGAGCAGTACTTC	CASTDSYEQYF
TRBD1	TRBV5-6	TRBJ1-2	many	TGTGCCAGCAGCGGGACAGGGGCCGTCTATGGCTACACCTTC	CASSGTGAVYGYTF
NA	TRBV19	TRBJ1-3	many	TGTGCCAGTAGTATCGGAAACACCATATATTTT	CASSIGNTIYF
NA	TRBV12-3/TRBV12-4	TRBJ1-2	many	TGTGCCAGCAGTTGGGCGGATGGCTACACCTTC	CASSWADGYTF
TRBD2	TRBV7-3	TRBJ2-2	once	TGTGCCAGTAGGACTAGCGGGAGTGAGGGCACCGGGGAGCTGTTTTTT	CASRTSGSEGTGELFF
TRBD1	TRBV5-1	TRBJ2-7	many	TGCGCCAGCAGCTTTACCGGGACAGGGGCATACGAGCAGTACTTC	CASSFTGTGAYEQYF
NA	TRBV5-1	TRBJ1-6	NA	TGCGCCAGCAGCTCTACATCGGGACGAAATTCACCCCTCCACTTT	CASSSTSGRNSPLHF
NA	TRBV20-1	TRBJ2-5	NA	TGCAGTGCTGGAAAAGGGACCCAGTACTTC	CSAGKGTQYF
TRBD2	TRBV15	TRBJ2-5	NA	TGTGCCACCACCCGGACTAGCGGTTCTCTAGGGGAGACCCAGTACTTC	CATTRTSGSLGETQYF
TRBD2	TRBV5-1	TRBJ2-2	NA	TGTGCCAGCAGCTTCGGACTAGCGGGAGGAGCCGGGGAGCTGTTTTTT	CASSFGLAGGAGELFF
NA	TRBV20-1	TRBJ2-5	NA	TGCAGTGCTAGAGACCGGGTTGGACAAGAGACCCAGTACTTC	CSARDRVGQETQYF
NA	TRBV6-4	TRBJ2-5	NA	TGTGCCAGCATGCGGGGCAGGGACCACAATCAGCCCCAGTACTTC	CASMRGRDHNQPQYF
TRBD1	TRBV5-1	TRBJ2-7	many	TGCGCCAGCAGCCCCGGGACAGGGCGCTACGAGCAGTACTTC	CASSPGTGRYEQYF
TRBD1	TRBV10-3	TRBJ1-5	once	TGTGCCGTGAGTGGGGGACAGGGAAGCAATCAGCCCCAGCATTTT	CAVSGGQGSNQPQHF
NA	TRBV7-9	TRBJ1-1	many	TGTGCCAGCAGCTTAGGGACGGGGGAGAACACTGAAGCTTTCTTT	CASSLGTGENTEAFF
TRBD2	TRBV20-1	TRBJ2-5	NA	TGCAGTGCTGGGACTAGCGGGAGAAAGTACTTC	CSAGTSGRKYF
NA	TRBV7-2	TRBJ1-6	NA	TGTGCCAGCAGCCTAGGGGCTAGAGGATCACCCCTCCACTTT	CASSLGARGSPLHF
NA	TRBV29-1	TRBJ1-2	NA	TGCAGCAAATACTGGGAGACCTATGGCTACACCTTC	CSKYWETYGYTF
TRBD2	TRBV7-3	TRBJ2-7	NA	TGTGCCAGCAGCAGGACTAGCGGGAGCGACGAGCAGTACTTC	CASSRTSGSDEQYF
TRBD2	TRBV7-9	TRBJ2-7	NA	TGTGCTAGCAGCTTGGCGGGAGTCACATACGAGCAGTACTTC	CASSLAGVTYEQYF
TRBD2	TRBV7-9	TRBJ2-7	few	TGTGCCAGCAGCGGGTCCGACGCGCTTAGCGGGAGAACAGAAGAGCAGTACTTC	CASSGSDALSGRTEEQYF
TRBD1	TRBV5-1	TRBJ2-7	NA	TGCGCCAGCAGCACCGGGACAGGGACTCGCTACGAGCAGTACTTC	CASSTGTGTRYEQYF
NA	TRBV20-1	TRBJ2-7	NA	TGCAGTGCTAGACTACCTAGCTCCTACGAGCAGTACTTC	CSARLPSSYEQYF
NA	TRBV6-1	TRBJ1-4	many	TGTGCCAGCAGTGCCGGGGGGGCAACTAATGAAAAACTGTTTTTT	CASSAGGATNEKLFF
NA	TRBV7-2	TRBJ2-5	NA	TGTGCCAGCAGCTTAAGGGCAGGGGAGACCCAGTACTTC	CASSLRAGETQYF
NA	TRBV24-1	TRBJ2-2	many	TGTGCCACCAGTGGGGCGACAGGACGATGGAACACCGGGGAGCTGTTTTTT	CATSGATGRWNTGELFF
NA	TRBV7-8	TRBJ1-1	NA	TGTGCCAGCAGCTTAACTCAGCCGGTGTTCTTT	CASSLTQPVFF
TRBD1	TRBV7-9	TRBJ2-5	NA	TGTGCCAGCAATTTCATACGACAGGGAGAGAGCCAGTACTTC	CASNFIRQGESQYF
TRBD1	TRBV9	TRBJ2-2	few	TGTGCCAGCAGCGTAGGGACAGGGAACACCGGGGAGCTGTTTTTT	CASSVGTGNTGELFF
TRBD1	TRBV29-1	TRBJ2-2	NA	TGCAGCGTTGAAGATGGCTCCGGGACAGGGAACACCGGGGAGCTGTTTTTT	CSVEDGSGTGNTGELFF
TRBD2	TRBV5-1	TRBJ2-7	NA	TGCGCCAGCAGCTTGGGGACTAGCGGGAGGTCCCACGAGCAGTACTTC	CASSLGTSGRSHEQYF
TRBD2	TRBV11-2	TRBJ2-7	NA	TGCGCCAGCAGCTTAGGACTAGGTCCCCAATACGGGCAGTACTTC	CASSLGLGPQYGQYF
TRBD1	TRBV5-6	TRBJ1-3	many	TGTGCCAGCAGCGGGACAGGGGGTAAATCTGGAAACACCATATATTTT	CASSGTGGKSGNTIYF
NA	TRBV2	TRBJ1-1	NA	TGTGCCAGCAGTGTTAACGTGAACACTGAAGCTTTCTTT	CASSVNVNTEAFF
TRBD1	TRBV7-3	TRBJ1-5	once	TGTGCCAGCAGCCGGGACAGGGGCAGGCAGCCCCAGCATTTT	CASSRDRGRQPQHF
TRBD1	TRBV6-5	TRBJ1-5	many	TGTGCCAGCAGAGGACAGGGAGATCAGCCCCAGCATTTT	CASRGQGDQPQHF
NA	TRBV7-9	TRBJ1-2	many	TGTGCCAGCAGCTTAGGGTACGGAGGTTTGGAGTATGGCTACACCTTC	CASSLGYGGLEYGYTF
TRBD1	TRBV14	TRBJ2-7	NA	TGTGCCAGCAGCGCGACGGACAGGCCATACTCCTACGAGCAGTACTTC	CASSATDRPYSYEQYF
TRBD2	TRBV5-4	TRBJ2-7	NA	TGTGCCAGCAGCTTGGGGTCGGGACTAGCGAACGAGCAGTACTTC	CASSLGSGLANEQYF
NA	TRBV20-1	TRBJ1-4	NA	TGCAGTGCTAGGACTAGGAACGGGGACAATAATGAAAAACTGTTTTTT	CSARTRNGDNNEKLFF
NA	TRBV6-5	TRBJ2-7	many	TGTGCCAGCAGCACACGGGGGGACAAACCCTACGAGCAGTACTTC	CASSTRGDKPYEQYF
TRBD2	TRBV27	TRBJ2-5	NA	TGTGCCAGCAGTTTACCAGGACTAGCGGGAGCTTGGGGGGAGACCCAGTACTTC	CASSLPGLAGAWGETQYF